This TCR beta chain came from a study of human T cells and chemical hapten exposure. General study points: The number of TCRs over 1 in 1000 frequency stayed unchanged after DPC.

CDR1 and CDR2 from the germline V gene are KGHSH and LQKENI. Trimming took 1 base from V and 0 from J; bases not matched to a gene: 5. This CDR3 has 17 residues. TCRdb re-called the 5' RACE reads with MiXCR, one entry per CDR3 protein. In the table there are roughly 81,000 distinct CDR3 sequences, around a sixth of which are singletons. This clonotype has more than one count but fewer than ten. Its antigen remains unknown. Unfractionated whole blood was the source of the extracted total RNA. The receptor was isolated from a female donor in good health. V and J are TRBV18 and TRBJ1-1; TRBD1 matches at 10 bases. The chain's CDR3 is CASSPRDRGGVNTEAFF. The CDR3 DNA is TGTGCCAGCTCACCACGGGACAGGGGTGGTGTGAACACTGAAGCTTTCTTT.